A selection of T cell receptor beta chains follows, all from one sample in a study of blood T cell repertoires in COVID-19. Sequencing used immunoSEQ multiplex PCR; TCRdb keeps in-frame clones, though not all of them. Of around 250,000 clones listed, 90% are singletons. The sequenced sample was PBMCs or T cells enriched from blood (not recorded which). These TCRs come from a man aged 50-60 years who had been exposed to COVID-19. The CDR3 runs from the conserved cysteine through the conserved F or W. The order of the fields is V gene, J gene, D gene, clone size, CDR3 DNA, CDR3 protein. D genes are given only for firm matches. Clone size is stated in some rows and not others, as once, few, many or a class when expanded.

v_gene: TRBV6-9
j_gene: TRBJ1-5
d_gene: TRBD1
abundance: NA
CDR3nt: TGTGCCAGCAGTTCGTCGGGACAGGGAGGCAATCAGCCCCAGCATTTT
CDR3aa: CASSSSGQGGNQPQHF

v_gene: TRBV20-1
j_gene: TRBJ2-5
d_gene: NA
abundance: NA
CDR3nt: TGCAGTGCTAGTCCCGGGACTCTGTTGTCCCAGTACTTC
CDR3aa: CSASPGTLLSQYF

v_gene: TRBV6-5
j_gene: TRBJ2-1
d_gene: TRBD2
abundance: NA
CDR3nt: TGTGCCAGCAAACACGGACTAGCGGAGCCCCAAGAGCAGTTCTTC
CDR3aa: CASKHGLAEPQEQFF

v_gene: TRBV19
j_gene: TRBJ1-5
d_gene: NA
abundance: NA
CDR3nt: TGTGCCAGTAGGTTGGGGGGTTCGCAGCCCCAGCATTTT
CDR3aa: CASRLGGSQPQHF

v_gene: TRBV28
j_gene: TRBJ2-3
d_gene: NA
abundance: NA
CDR3nt: TGTGCCAGCAGCCCCCCCGGTAGTAACCTCATCACAGATACGCAGTATTTT
CDR3aa: CASSPPGSNLITDTQYF

v_gene: TRBV5-1
j_gene: TRBJ2-3
d_gene: TRBD1
abundance: NA
CDR3nt: TGCGCCAGCAGTGGACAGGGGTTAGGGGATACGCAGTATTTT
CDR3aa: CASSGQGLGDTQYF

v_gene: TRBV5-1
j_gene: TRBJ2-5
d_gene: TRBD2
abundance: NA
CDR3nt: TGCGCCAGCAGCTTGGTACTAGCGGGGAATTGGGGAGAGACCCAGTACTTC
CDR3aa: CASSLVLAGNWGETQYF

v_gene: TRBV18
j_gene: TRBJ2-3
d_gene: NA
abundance: NA
CDR3nt: TGTGCCAGCTGCCCCTTAGGAGGTCTATCTACAGATACGCAGTATTTT
CDR3aa: CASCPLGGLSTDTQYF

v_gene: TRBV7-9
j_gene: TRBJ1-1
d_gene: NA
abundance: NA
CDR3nt: TGTGCCAGCAGCGTCAGGGGGAACACTGAAGCTTTCTTT
CDR3aa: CASSVRGNTEAFF

v_gene: TRBV24-1
j_gene: TRBJ2-2
d_gene: NA
abundance: NA
CDR3nt: TGTGCCACCAGTGATTTGAAGGGGACCGGGGAGCTGTTTTTT
CDR3aa: CATSDLKGTGELFF

v_gene: TRBV19
j_gene: TRBJ1-5
d_gene: NA
abundance: NA
CDR3nt: TGTGCCAGTAGTATAGTCTCAGGTAATCAGCCCCAGCATTTT
CDR3aa: CASSIVSGNQPQHF

v_gene: TRBV19
j_gene: TRBJ1-6
d_gene: NA
abundance: NA
CDR3nt: TGTGCCAGTAGTATCGGGGGAAGCTCCTATAATTCACCCCTCCACTTT
CDR3aa: CASSIGGSSYNSPLHF

v_gene: TRBV2
j_gene: TRBJ1-2
d_gene: NA
abundance: NA
CDR3nt: TGTGCCAGCAGACCGACTGGTACAGGGAAACTCTATGGCTACACCTTC
CDR3aa: CASRPTGTGKLYGYTF

v_gene: TRBV13
j_gene: TRBJ1-1
d_gene: NA
abundance: NA
CDR3nt: TGTGCCAGCAGCTACCAAGGGACTAGAGAAGCTTTCTTT
CDR3aa: CASSYQGTREAFF

v_gene: TRBV5-1
j_gene: TRBJ1-1
d_gene: NA
abundance: NA
CDR3nt: TGCGCCAGCAGCTTGTCCCCGGGAGACACTGAAGCTTTCTTT
CDR3aa: CASSLSPGDTEAFF

v_gene: TRBV30
j_gene: TRBJ1-4
d_gene: TRBD1
abundance: NA
CDR3nt: TGTGCCTGGAGCCCCGAAGGGGGCTGGGAAAAACTGTTTTTT
CDR3aa: CAWSPEGGWEKLFF

v_gene: TRBV5-4
j_gene: TRBJ2-5
d_gene: TRBD2
abundance: NA
CDR3nt: TGTGCCAGCGGACTAGCGGGGGGGCTCCAAGAGACCCAGTACTTC
CDR3aa: CASGLAGGLQETQYF

v_gene: TRBV28
j_gene: TRBJ1-1
d_gene: NA
abundance: few
CDR3nt: TGTGCCAGCAGTTTGGCACAGGCTCCTTACACTGAAGCTTTCTTT
CDR3aa: CASSLAQAPYTEAFF

v_gene: TRBV7-9
j_gene: TRBJ1-5
d_gene: TRBD1
abundance: NA
CDR3nt: TGTGCCAGCAGCTTCGGACAGGGGGATCAGCCCCAGCATTTT
CDR3aa: CASSFGQGDQPQHF

v_gene: TRBV4-2
j_gene: TRBJ2-6
d_gene: TRBD1
abundance: NA
CDR3nt: TGTGCCAGCAGCCAAGATGTCGGACAGGGCGTTGGGGCCAACGTCCTGACTTTC
CDR3aa: CASSQDVGQGVGANVLTF

v_gene: TRBV6-5
j_gene: TRBJ2-7
d_gene: TRBD2
abundance: NA
CDR3nt: TGTGCCATTTCACCTGCGGGGGGCTCCTACGAGCAGTACTTC
CDR3aa: CAISPAGGSYEQYF

v_gene: TRBV18
j_gene: TRBJ2-6
d_gene: NA
abundance: NA
CDR3nt: TGTGCCAGCTCACCTATGGCACAGGGATCTGGGGCCAACGTCCTGACTTTC
CDR3aa: CASSPMAQGSGANVLTF

v_gene: TRBV5-4
j_gene: TRBJ2-5
d_gene: TRBD2
abundance: NA
CDR3nt: TGTGCCAGCAGAAAAGGGTCTAGCGGGAGTCCAGAGACCCAGTACTTC
CDR3aa: CASRKGSSGSPETQYF

v_gene: TRBV19
j_gene: TRBJ2-1
d_gene: NA
abundance: NA
CDR3nt: TGTGCCAGTAGTGCTAGCGTTGTTGTCTACAATGAGCAGTTCTTC
CDR3aa: CASSASVVVYNEQFF

v_gene: TRBV24-1
j_gene: TRBJ1-1
d_gene: NA
abundance: NA
CDR3nt: TGTGCCACCAGTGGGGGGGGAGCGACTGAAGCTTTCTTT
CDR3aa: CATSGGGATEAFF

v_gene: TRBV19
j_gene: TRBJ1-1
d_gene: NA
abundance: NA
CDR3nt: TGTGCCAGTAGTCCGCGGAGAGAAGACAGGCCCGAAGCTTTCTTT
CDR3aa: CASSPRREDRPEAFF

v_gene: TRBV7-6
j_gene: TRBJ2-1
d_gene: NA
abundance: NA
CDR3nt: TGTGCCAGCAGCGAACAGGGAAACCCCTACAATGAGCAGTTCTTC
CDR3aa: CASSEQGNPYNEQFF

v_gene: TRBV7-9
j_gene: TRBJ2-5
d_gene: NA
abundance: few
CDR3nt: TGTGCCAGCAGCTCAGAGGGGATGGGGGGAATGGAGACCCAGTACTTC
CDR3aa: CASSSEGMGGMETQYF

v_gene: TRBV11-3
j_gene: TRBJ2-7
d_gene: TRBD1
abundance: NA
CDR3nt: TGTGCCAGCAGCAGGGGACAGTCATCCTACGAGCAGTACTTC
CDR3aa: CASSRGQSSYEQYF